The 25 T cell receptor beta chains presented below share a single source sample, sequenced in a study of identical twins. Using its own MiXCR run on the 5' RACE reads, TCRdb lists one record per CDR3 protein. The data hold 500,000 or so distinct CDR3 sequences, with roughly 13% observed a single time. These sequences were also reported in another study, on yellow fever vaccine responses in identical twins.

The sequencing input was CD4+ T cells sorted from blood. The receptor source for this set is a woman under 30 in good health.

In its sample, this clonotype was seen a few times. The chain links TRBV2 to TRBJ2-1; D possibly corresponds to TRBD2 (6 bases). V was shortened by 3 bases and J by 4 bases, with 13 bases between the two germline ends. Germline V CDR1 and CDR2: SNHLY, FYNNEI. This CDR3 comprises 15 residues. CDR3: CASSEVGTSYNEQFF. The CDR3 DNA reads as TGTGCCAGCAGTGAGGTCGGGACTTCTTACAATGAGCAGTTCTTC.

This clonotype was found a few times. The rearrangement joins TRBV7-7 to TRBJ2-5; no clear D. This CDR3 comprises 11 residues. Deletions cut 11 bases from V and 2 bases from J, with 9 bases between. Germline-derived CDR1 and CDR2 are SSHAT and FNYEAQ (reference sequence). As DNA, the CDR3 is TGTGCCCTCTGGGGACAAGAGACCCAGTACTTC. This sequence encodes CALWGQETQYF.

The chain links TRBV6-5 to TRBJ2-5; D is undetermined. V shed 3 bases and J shed 6 bases, with 2 bases lying between them. Germline CDR1 reads MNHEY; CDR2 reads SVGAGI. The CDR3 is 10 residues long. CDR3 sequence reads: CASSYQTQYF. The DNA for the CDR3 is TGTGCCAGCAGTTATCAGACCCAGTACTTC.

This clonotype came up a few times. The chain couples TRBV2 to TRBJ2-1; D is undetermined. V dropped 1 base and J dropped 6 bases, with 10 bases sitting between them. The CDR3 length is 14 residues. The germline V gene encodes CDR1 SNHLY and CDR2 FYNNEI. CDR3 in amino acids: CASSEGTPVNEQFF. The CDR3 DNA reads as TGTGCCAGCAGTGAAGGGACCCCGGTCAATGAGCAGTTCTTC.

This chain links TRBV11-1 with TRBJ2-3; perhaps TRBD1 as D (5 bases). In germline, CDR1 is SGHAT, CDR2 FQDESV (reference sequence). The V and J ends lost 5 bases and 4 bases respectively, with 13 bases between them. CDR3 length: 14 amino acids. The CDR3 nucleotides read TGTGCCAGCAGCCAGATAGGGGTTGCAGATACGCAGTATTTT. It is translated as CASSQIGVADTQYF.

V usage is TRBV4-2 and J usage is TRBJ1-5; 7 nucleotides match TRBD1. Per germline, CDR1 LGHNA and CDR2 YNFKEQ. V shed 0 bases, J shed 4 bases, and the junction held 3 bases outside the gene matches. The CDR3 contains 15 residues. Here the CDR3 reads CASSQDGQANQPQHF. The CDR3 nucleotides are TGTGCCAGCAGCCAAGATGGACAGGCAAATCAGCCCCAGCATTTT.

The genes are TRBV7-2 and TRBJ2-1, with 8 bases matching TRBD1. V was clipped by 5 bases and J by 6 bases; unmatched bases: 9. The CDR3 totals 15 residues. Germline V lookup: CDR1 SGHTA, CDR2 FQGNSA. The CDR3 bases are TGTGCCAGCAGCGGCCAGACAGGGGTGGGCAATGAGCAGTTCTTC. It specifies CASSGQTGVGNEQFF.

The gene calls are TRBV5-6 and TRBJ2-5; TRBD2 matches at 10 bases. CDR1 and CDR2 (germline): SGHDT, YYEEEE. V gave up 3 bases and J gave up 5 bases; unmatched junction bases: 13. The CDR3 extends over 17 amino acids. The CDR3 bases are TGTGCCAGCAGCTCAGTGGGTAGCGGGAGGTTGTATGAGACCCAGTACTTC. Translating it yields CASSSVGSGRLYETQYF.

This clonotype was recorded once. The chain is built from TRBV30 and TRBJ2-1; D is unclear. The CDR3 extends over 10 amino acids. The V end lost 1 base, the J end lost 7 bases, and 2 bases lay between the germline ends. CDR1 and CDR2 from the germline V gene are GTSNPN and SVGIG (reference sequence). The CDR3 region is CAWSGNEQFF. The CDR3 nucleotides read TGTGCCTGGAGTGGGAATGAGCAGTTCTTC.

This clonotype has more than one count but fewer than ten. The rearrangement links TRBV7-8 to TRBJ2-5; 7 bases are shared with TRBD2. This CDR3 is built from 18 residues. V was pared by 5 bases and J by 5 bases, with 20 bases of the junction left unmatched. Germline CDR1 reads SGHVS; CDR2 reads FQNEAQ. CDR3 loop: CASSPGGSGIGIEETQYF. The CDR3, as DNA: TGTGCCAGCAGCCCAGGAGGGAGCGGGATTGGAATCGAGGAGACCCAGTACTTC.

This clonotype was found a few times. The chain links TRBV9 to TRBJ2-5; TRBD1 agrees at 7 bases. The germline V gene encodes CDR1 SGDLS and CDR2 YYNGEE. The CDR3 has 14 amino acids. V lost 7 bases, J lost 1 base, and 7 bases stayed unmatched. The CDR3 reads CASAKDRVQETQYF. The CDR3 DNA reads TGTGCCAGCGCCAAAGACAGGGTCCAAGAGACCCAGTACTTC.

This clonotype has only a few counts. The chain employs TRBV3-1 and TRBJ2-5; a weak D match, TRBD1 (7 bases). V was shortened by 5 bases and J by 3 bases, with 16 bases between the two germline ends. This CDR3 spans 15 amino acids. CDR1 is LGHDT and CDR2 is YNNKEL in the germline V gene (reference sequence). In nucleotides, the CDR3 is TGTGCCAGCAGCTACCTTCAGGGGGGAAAAGAGACCCAGTACTTC. This translates into CASSYLQGGKETQYF.

A few counts support this clonotype. The CDR3 reads CASSEAPNAGQGMTQYF. The CDR3 DNA sequence: TGTGCCAGCAGTGAAGCGCCGAATGCGGGACAGGGGATGACCCAGTACTTC. The J gene is TRBJ2-5, the V gene TRBV2; 10 bases match TRBD1. CDR1 and CDR2 (germline): SNHLY, FYNNEI. The CDR3 totals 17 residues. V shed 0 bases and J 7 bases; nucleotides not matched to a gene: 11.

The chain links TRBV25-1 to TRBJ2-2; 8 bases match TRBD2. CDR1 is MGHDK, CDR2 SYGVNS, per germline. The V gene end was trimmed by 1 base and the J gene end by 4 bases; junction bases not matched to a gene: 2. The length of the CDR3 is 15 residues. This CDR3 is CASSESSGSTGELFF. CDR3 nucleotide sequence: TGTGCCAGCAGTGAATCAAGCGGGAGCACCGGGGAGCTGTTTTTT.

This clonotype was found a few times. The chain links TRBV25-1 to TRBJ1-1, with 7 bases matching TRBD1. There are 14 residues in the CDR3. Germline-derived CDR1 and CDR2 are MGHDK and SYGVNS. V dropped 7 bases and J dropped 1; count of bases not matched to a gene: 6. The CDR3 sequence is CASTPGQKNTEAFF. For the CDR3, the DNA is TGTGCCAGCACTCCGGGACAGAAGAACACTGAAGCTTTCTTT.

The gene calls are TRBV25-1 and TRBJ2-3; no definite D call. CDR3 length equals 13 residues. The V end lost 4 bases, the J end lost 2 bases, and 7 bases lay between the germline ends. The germline gives CDR1 MGHDK, CDR2 SYGVNS. For the CDR3, the DNA is TGTGCCAGCAGTGTTCAGTTCACAGATACGCAGTATTTT. Translation: CASSVQFTDTQYF.

This chain connects TRBV20-1 to TRBJ1-5; no clear D. Germline V CDR1 and CDR2: DFQATT, SNEGSKA (reference sequence). Trimming stripped 1 base from V and 5 bases from J, with 6 bases between. This CDR3 has 12 residues. CDR3 residues: CSARVGYQPQHF. Here the CDR3 DNA reads TGCAGTGCTAGAGTCGGGTATCAGCCCCAGCATTTT.

This clonotype was recorded at least ten times. This chain links TRBV29-1 with TRBJ2-7; the D is unclear. The V end was cut by 4 bases, the J end by 2 bases, with 9 bases between. Germline values: CDR1 SQVTM, CDR2 ANQGSEA. The CDR3 sequence is 12 residues long. CDR3 sequence reads: CSVGPRTYEQYF. CDR3 sequence (DNA): TGCAGCGTTGGCCCGAGGACCTACGAGCAGTACTTC.

CDR3 DNA sequence: TGCGCCAGCGGCCGGACAGGGGGTTTACCCGGCTACGAGCAGTACTTC. Protein product: CASGRTGGLPGYEQYF. The chain joins TRBV5-1 to TRBJ2-7; 10 bases align to TRBD1. The CDR3 loop spans 16 amino acids. From germline, CDR1 is SGHRS and CDR2 YFSETQ. The V segment lost 7 bases and the J segment 3 bases; nucleotides outside the gene matches: 13.

The chain has TRBV6-2 or TRBV6-3 and TRBJ1-2; the match to TRBD1 covers 11 bases. Trimming at V came to 5 bases and at J to 7 bases, leaving 9 bases not matched to a gene. The germline V gene encodes CDR1 MNHEY and CDR2 SVGEGT. The CDR3 runs to 15 residues. The CDR3 DNA follows: TGTGCCAGCAGTAAACGGACAGGGGGCCTGAGTGGCTACACCTTC. Protein: CASSKRTGGLSGYTF.

This chain connects TRBV29-1 to TRBJ1-4; D is undetermined. In germline, CDR1 is SQVTM, CDR2 ANQGSEA. This CDR3 has 12 residues. Trimming shortened V by 4 bases and J by 7 bases, and 10 bases separated the two germline ends. This chain's CDR3 is CSVGWPTEKLFF. In DNA form, the CDR3 reads TGCAGCGTTGGGTGGCCTACTGAAAAACTGTTTTTT.

The gene calls are TRBV18 and TRBJ2-5; 8 bases are a match to TRBD1. V trimming: 4 bases; J trimming: 2 bases; junction bases outside the gene matches: 6. The CDR3 spans 15 residues. Germline V gene sequence: CDR1 KGHSH, CDR2 LQKENI. The CDR3 here is CASSHSRQGQETQYF. DNA for the CDR3: TGTGCCAGCTCACACTCAAGACAGGGGCAAGAGACCCAGTACTTC.

This chain links TRBV14 with TRBJ2-7; D uncertain. Looked up from germline, CDR1 is SGHDN and CDR2 is FVKESK. This CDR3 has 16 amino acids. Between the trimmed V and J ends, which lost 8 bases and 2 bases, there was a span of 22 bases. CDR3: CASPISQGPVTYEQYF. The CDR3 DNA sequence: TGTGCCAGCCCGATAAGTCAAGGGCCGGTGACCTACGAGCAGTACTTC.

The chain couples TRBV3-1 to TRBJ2-7; no firm D call. This CDR3 comprises 11 residues. Germline CDR1 and CDR2: LGHDT and YNNKEL (reference sequence). Deletions cut 5 bases from V and 7 bases from J, with 9 bases between. This chain's CDR3 is CASSSKWEQYF. For the CDR3, the DNA is TGTGCCAGCAGCTCCAAGTGGGAGCAGTACTTC.

This clonotype was counted a single time. The rearrangement joins TRBV7-9 to TRBJ2-2, with D tentatively TRBD2 (5 bases). Germline CDR1 and CDR2: SEHNR and FQNEAQ (reference sequence). V dropped 1 base and J dropped 0 bases, with 9 bases sitting between them. The CDR3 totals 16 residues. For the CDR3, the DNA is TGTGCCAGCAGCTTAGTCCTAGCAGCGAACACCGGGGAGCTGTTTTTT. The encoded protein is CASSLVLAANTGELFF.